This record concerns one T cell receptor (beta chain) sequence. Its antigen remains unknown. Amplification yielded TCR beta CDR3 regions, with RNA transcripts as the source. The study used the HTBI primer set for a first-round RT-PCR of the TCR CDR3. MiXCR, run by TCRdb on the multiplex PCR reads, gives a single entry per CDR3 protein. Here the sample spans approximately 370,000 distinct CDR3 sequences, 17% being singletons. This entry belongs to a study of T cells in Graves' hyperthyroidism and ophthalmopathy. Findings and limits, study-wide: The majority of expanded thyroid clonotypes above 0.001 also appeared in blood.

Sequencing was done on a sample of blood. The TCR originated in a woman under 40 with Graves' hyperthyroidism that later progressed to Graves' ophthalmopathy.

The CDR3 DNA is TGTGCCAGCCCACTAGCGGGAGAAGCTTGGGCCAAAAACATTCAGTACTTC. Protein product: CASPLAGEAWAKNIQYF. The chain couples TRBV18 to TRBJ2-4; 11 positions match TRBD2. Per germline, CDR1 KGHSH and CDR2 LQKENI. The junction had 10 bases not matched to a gene; V was cut back by 8 bases and J by 1 base. The CDR3 covers 17 residues.